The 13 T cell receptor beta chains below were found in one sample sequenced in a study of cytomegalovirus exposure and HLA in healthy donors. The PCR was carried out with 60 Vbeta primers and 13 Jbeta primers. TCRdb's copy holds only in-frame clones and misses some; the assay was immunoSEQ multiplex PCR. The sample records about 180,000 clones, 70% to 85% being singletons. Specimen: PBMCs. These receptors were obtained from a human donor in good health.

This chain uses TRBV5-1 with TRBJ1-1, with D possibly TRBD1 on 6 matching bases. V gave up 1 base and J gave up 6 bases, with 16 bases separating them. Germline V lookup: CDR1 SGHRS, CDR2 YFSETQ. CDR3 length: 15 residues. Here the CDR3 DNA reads TGCGCCAGCAGCTTGTGGGGAACAGGGATGGCTGAAGCTTTCTTT. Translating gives CASSLWGTGMAEAFF.

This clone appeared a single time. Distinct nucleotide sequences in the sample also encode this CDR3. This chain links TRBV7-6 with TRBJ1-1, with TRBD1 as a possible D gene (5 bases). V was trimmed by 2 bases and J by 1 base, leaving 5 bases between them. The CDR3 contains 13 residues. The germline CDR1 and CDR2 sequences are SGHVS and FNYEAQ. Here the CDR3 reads CASSLTGNTEAFF. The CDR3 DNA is TGTGCCAGCAGCTTAACAGGGAACACTGAAGCTTTCTTT.

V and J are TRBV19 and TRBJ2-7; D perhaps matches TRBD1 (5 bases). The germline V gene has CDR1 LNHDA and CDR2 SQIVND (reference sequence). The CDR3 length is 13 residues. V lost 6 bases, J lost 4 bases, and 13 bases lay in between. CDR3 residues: CASRQLAGYEQYF. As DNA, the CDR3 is TGTGCCAGTAGACAACTTGCAGGGTACGAGCAGTACTTC.

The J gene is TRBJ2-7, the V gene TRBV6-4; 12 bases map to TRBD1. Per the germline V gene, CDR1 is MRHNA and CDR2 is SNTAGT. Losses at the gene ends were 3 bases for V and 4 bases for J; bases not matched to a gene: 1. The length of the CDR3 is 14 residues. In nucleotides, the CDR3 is TGTGCCAGCAGTGAGGGACAGGGGGCTTACGAGCAGTACTTC. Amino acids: CASSEGQGAYEQYF.

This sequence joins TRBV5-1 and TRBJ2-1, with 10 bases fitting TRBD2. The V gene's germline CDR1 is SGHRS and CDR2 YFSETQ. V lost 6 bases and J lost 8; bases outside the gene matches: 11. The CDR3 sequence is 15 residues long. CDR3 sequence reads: CASTIGAGGPDEQFF. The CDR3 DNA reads TGCGCCAGCACCATAGGAGCGGGGGGGCCCGATGAGCAGTTCTTC. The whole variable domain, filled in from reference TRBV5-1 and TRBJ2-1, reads KAGVTQTPRYLIKTRGQQVTLSCSPISGHRSVSWYQQTPGQGLQFLFEYFSETQRNKGNFPGRFSGRQFSNSRSEMNVSTLELGDSALYLCASTIGAGGPDEQFFGPGTRLTVL.

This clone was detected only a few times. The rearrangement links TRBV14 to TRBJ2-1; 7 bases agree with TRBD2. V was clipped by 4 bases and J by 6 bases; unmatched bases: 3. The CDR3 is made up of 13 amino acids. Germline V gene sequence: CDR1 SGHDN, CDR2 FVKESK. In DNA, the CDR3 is TGTGCCAGCAGCCTGTTAGCGGGCAATGAGCAGTTCTTC. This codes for CASSLLAGNEQFF.

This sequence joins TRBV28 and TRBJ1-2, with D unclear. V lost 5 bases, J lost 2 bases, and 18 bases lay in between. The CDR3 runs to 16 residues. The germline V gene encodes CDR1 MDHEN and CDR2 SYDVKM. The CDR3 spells CASSPPRDTNNYGYTF. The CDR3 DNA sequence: TGTGCCAGCAGTCCCCCTCGAGACACAAACAACTATGGCTACACCTTC.

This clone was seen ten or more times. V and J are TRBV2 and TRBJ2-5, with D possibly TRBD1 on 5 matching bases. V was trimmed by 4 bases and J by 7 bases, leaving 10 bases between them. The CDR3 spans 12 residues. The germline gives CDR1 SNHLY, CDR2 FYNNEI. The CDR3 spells CASSVGVGTQYF. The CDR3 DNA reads TGTGCCAGCAGTGTAGGGGTAGGGACCCAGTACTTC.

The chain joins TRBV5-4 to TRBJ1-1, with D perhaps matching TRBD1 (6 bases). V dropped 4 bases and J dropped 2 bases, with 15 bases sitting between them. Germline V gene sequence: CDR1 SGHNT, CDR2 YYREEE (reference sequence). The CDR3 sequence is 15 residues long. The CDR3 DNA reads TGTGCCAGCAGCGAAGCACTCAGGGGAAACACTGAAGCTTTCTTT. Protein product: CASSEALRGNTEAFF.

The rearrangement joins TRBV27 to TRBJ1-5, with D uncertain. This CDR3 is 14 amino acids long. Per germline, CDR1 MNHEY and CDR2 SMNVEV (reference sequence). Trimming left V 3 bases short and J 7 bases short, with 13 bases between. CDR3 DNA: TGTGCCAGCAGTTTCCAAGCGACTGGACAGCCCCAGCATTTT. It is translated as CASSFQATGQPQHF.

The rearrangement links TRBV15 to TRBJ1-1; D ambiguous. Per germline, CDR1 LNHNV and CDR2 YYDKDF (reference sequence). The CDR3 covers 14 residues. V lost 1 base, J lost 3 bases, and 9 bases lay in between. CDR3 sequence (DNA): TGTGCCACCAGCAGAGGAGGGTGGGACACTGAAGCTTTCTTT. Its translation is CATSRGGWDTEAFF.

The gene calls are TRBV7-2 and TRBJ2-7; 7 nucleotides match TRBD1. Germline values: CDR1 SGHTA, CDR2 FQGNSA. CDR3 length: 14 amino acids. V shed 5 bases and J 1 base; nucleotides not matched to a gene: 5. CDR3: CASSTGDLSYEQYF. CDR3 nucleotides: TGTGCCAGCAGCACAGGGGATTTATCCTACGAGCAGTACTTC.

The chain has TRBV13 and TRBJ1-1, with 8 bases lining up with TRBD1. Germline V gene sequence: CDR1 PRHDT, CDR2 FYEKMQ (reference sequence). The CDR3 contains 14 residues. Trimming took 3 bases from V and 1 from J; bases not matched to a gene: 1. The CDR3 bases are TGTGCCAGCAGCTTGCAGGGGGCGAACACTGAAGCTTTCTTT. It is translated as CASSLQGANTEAFF.